The present T cell receptor (beta chain) was sequenced within a study of cytomegalovirus exposure and HLA in healthy donors. Study results and limitations: A likely sequencing artifact accounted for one observed cluster of highly shared sequence variants.

Vbeta (60) and Jbeta (13) primers were used in the PCR. Profiled with immunoSEQ multiplex PCR; TCRdb holds only in-frame clones, not every one. The sample shows roughly 180,000 clones, 76% of them seen only once. Concerning this clone: What it binds is not known.

This receptor was obtained from a man aged 18-30 years in good health and CMV-seronegative. Sequencing was done on a sample of PBMCs.

CDR3 DNA sequence: TGTGCCAGCAGTGCCGGGGGAGGGGTCAATGAGCAGTTCTTC. Translated, it gives CASSAGGGVNEQFF. The J gene is TRBJ2-1, the V gene TRBV28; 7 positions agree with TRBD2. Germline values: CDR1 MDHEN, CDR2 SYDVKM. The CDR3 loop spans 14 amino acids. The junction had 7 bases not matched to a gene; V was cut back by 5 bases and J by 6 bases. Full variable domain (rest looked up from reference TRBV28 and TRBJ2-1): DVKVTQSSRYLVKRTGEKVFLECVQDMDHENMFWYRQDPGLGLRLIYFSYDVKMKEKGDIPEGYSVSREKKERFSLILESASTNQTSMYLCASSAGGGVNEQFFGPGTRLTVL.